This TCR beta chain was documented in a study of cytomegalovirus exposure and HLA in healthy donors. Study results and caveats: Most sequenced TCRs were rare (though some public TCRs occurred in many donors). The authors later found most CMV-associated TCR beta chains appeared HLA-restricted.

This clone was recorded only once. Its antigen remains unidentified. The V end lost 3 bases, the J end lost 1 base, and 9 bases lay between the germline ends. In germline, CDR1 is SQVTM, CDR2 ANQGSEA. CDR3 length: 14 amino acids. Primers for the PCR totalled 60 Vbeta and 13 Jbeta. The protocol was immunoSEQ multiplex PCR, while the TCRdb copy is restricted to in-frame clones and leaves out a portion. Of 200,000 or so clones listed, about four fifths are singletons. Sequencing input: PBMCs. The sequence came from a boy aged 2-15 years in good health and CMV-seronegative. The chain recombines TRBV29-1 with TRBJ2-2, with a weak D call TRBD1 (6 bases). The CDR3 DNA reads TGCAGCGTTGACCTACAGGGGAACACCGGGGAGCTGTTTTTT. Residues: CSVDLQGNTGELFF.